Listed here are 15 T cell receptor beta chains from one sample, sequenced in a study of cytomegalovirus exposure and HLA in healthy donors. Assay: immunoSEQ multiplex PCR; the TCRdb copy retains only in-frame clones and omits some. The sample lists 90,000 to 110,000 clones; approximately 90% were seen once. The sample comprised PBMCs. Receptor source: a woman aged 18-29 years in good health and CMV-seropositive.

The chain has TRBV2 and TRBJ1-5; no firm D call. Germline assignment: CDR1 SNHLY and CDR2 FYNNEI. Trimming took 1 base from V and 4 from J, leaving 8 bases between them. The CDR3 totals 14 residues. The DNA for the CDR3 is TGTGCCAGCAGTGAAGTCGCCTATAATCAGCCCCAGCATTTT. Its protein product is CASSEVAYNQPQHF.

The gene calls are TRBV28 and TRBJ2-7; D perhaps matches TRBD1 (5 bases). Germline CDR1 reads MDHEN; CDR2 reads SYDVKM. This CDR3 contains 15 residues. Trimming stripped 3 bases from V and 3 bases from J, with 15 bases between. Written as DNA, the CDR3 is TGTGCCAGCAGTTTTGGGTCCACAGGCTACTACGAGCAGTACTTC. This translates into CASSFGSTGYYEQYF.

The CDR3 protein is CASRNRAEGEKLFF. CDR3 in DNA: TGTGCCAGTAGGAACAGGGCCGAAGGTGAAAAACTGTTTTTT. This rearrangement joins TRBV19 to TRBJ1-4, with a possible D match to TRBD1 (6 bases). Germline lookup yields CDR1 LNHDA and CDR2 SQIVND (reference sequence). This CDR3 is 14 amino acids long. V shed 6 bases and J shed 7 bases, with 15 bases lying between them.

J is TRBJ2-1 and V is TRBV11-1; TRBD2 agrees at 7 bases. The CDR3 runs 16 residues. After removal of 3 bases from V and 9 bases from J, the junction contained 14 bases not matched to a gene. Per the germline V gene, CDR1 is SGHAT and CDR2 is FQDESV (reference sequence). The CDR3 sequence: CASSLVRGRAYIEQFF. CDR3 bases: TGTGCCAGCAGCTTGGTCCGGGGGAGGGCCTATATTGAGCAGTTCTTC.

The CDR3: CASSLSGQYKYEQYF. In nucleotides, the CDR3 is TGTGCCAGCAGTTTAAGCGGACAGTACAAGTACGAGCAGTACTTC. The chain is built from TRBV28 and TRBJ2-7; the D gene is possibly TRBD1 (6 bases). V was clipped by 2 bases and J by 4 bases, with 15 bases between them. Per the germline V gene, CDR1 is MDHEN and CDR2 is SYDVKM. This CDR3 has 15 residues.

The CDR3 protein is CASSYNAGYEQYF. In nucleotides, the CDR3 is TGTGCCAGCAGCTATAATGCGGGCTACGAGCAGTACTTC. The chain uses TRBV7-2 and TRBJ2-7; a possible D gene is TRBD2 (5 bases). V lost 4 bases and J 3 bases, leaving 10 bases between the germline ends. Germline loops: CDR1 SGHTA, CDR2 FQGNSA. This CDR3 comprises 13 residues. The full variable domain, rest sourced from reference TRBV7-2 and TRBJ2-7, is GAGVSQSPSNKVTEKGKDVELRCDPISGHTALYWYRQSLGQGLEFLIYFQGNSAPDKSGLPSDRFSAERTGGSVSTLTIQRTQQEDSAVYLCASSYNAGYEQYFGPGTRLTVT.

Only one count was recorded for this clone. The gene calls are TRBV6-5 and TRBJ2-1, with D maybe TRBD2 (5 bases). The CDR3 covers 14 residues. The V gene lost 0 bases and the J gene lost 10 bases, with 13 bases spanning the gap. Germline V lookup: CDR1 MNHEY, CDR2 SVGAGI. CDR3 in DNA: TGTGCCAGCAGTTACTCGTTTAGAGCGGCCGAGCAGTTCTTC. Protein sequence: CASSYSFRAAEQFF.

This clone has only a few counts. DNA of the CDR3: TGTGCCAGCTCACCCGACAGGGGCTATAGCAATCAGCCCCAGCATTTT. This translates into CASSPDRGYSNQPQHF. The genes are TRBV18 and TRBJ1-5; 8 bases are shared with TRBD1. V shed 3 bases, J shed 0 bases, and the junction held 4 bases outside the gene matches. The CDR3 is 16 amino acids. Germline assignment: CDR1 KGHSH and CDR2 LQKENI.

The chain uses TRBV9 and TRBJ2-1, with D possibly TRBD1 on 5 matching bases. V lost 0 bases, J lost 0 bases, and 10 bases lay in between. The germline V gene encodes CDR1 SGDLS and CDR2 YYNGEE. There are 16 residues in the CDR3. CDR3 nucleotide sequence: TGTGCCAGCAGCGTAGAAGTAGGGGTCTCCTACAATGAGCAGTTCTTC. Its translation: CASSVEVGVSYNEQFF. Full variable domain (missing parts from reference TRBV9 and TRBJ2-1): DSGVTQTPKHLITATGQRVTLRCSPRSGDLSVYWYQQSLDQGLQFLIQYYNGEERAKGNILERFSAQQFPDLHSELNLSSLELGDSALYFCASSVEVGVSYNEQFFGPGTRLTVL.

The V and J genes are TRBV7-9 and TRBJ1-1, with TRBD1 matching 7 bases. The germline gives CDR1 SEHNR, CDR2 FQNEAQ (reference sequence). This CDR3 has 13 residues. V shed 3 bases, J shed 6 bases, and the junction held 4 bases outside the gene matches. Here the CDR3 reads CASSLQGVAEAFF. The CDR3 DNA reads as TGTGCCAGCAGCTTGCAGGGGGTGGCTGAAGCTTTCTTT.

For this clone: Other DNA sequences from this sample encode an identical CDR3 as well. The chain couples TRBV9 to TRBJ1-5; D remains ambiguous. CDR1 is SGDLS and CDR2 is YYNGEE in the germline V gene. Trimming stripped 0 bases from V and 1 base from J, with 5 bases between. The CDR3 is 14 amino acids. This CDR3 is CASSVGGSNQPQHF. The CDR3 nucleotides read TGTGCCAGCAGCGTAGGAGGGAGCAATCAGCCCCAGCATTTT.

This clone occurred a few times. The V and J genes are TRBV29-1 and TRBJ1-2; D remains unclear. The CDR3 runs to 9 residues. V gave up 7 bases and J gave up 8 bases, with 8 bases separating them. Germline CDR1 and CDR2: SQVTM and ANQGSEA. The chain's CDR3 is CSAQEGYTF. The CDR3 DNA reads TGCAGCGCCCAGGAAGGCTACACCTTC.

The rearrangement links TRBV27 to TRBJ2-7, with D perhaps TRBD1 (6 bases). Germline values: CDR1 MNHEY, CDR2 SMNVEV (reference sequence). The CDR3 extends over 15 amino acids. V lost 0 bases, J lost 3 bases, and 12 bases lay in between. CDR3 DNA: TGTGCCAGCAGTTTATCGTTGGGGGCAGACTACGAGCAGTACTTC. It encodes CASSLSLGADYEQYF.

In its sample, this clone was seen a few times. The rearrangement uses TRBV9 and TRBJ2-7; 8 bases map to TRBD1. The germline CDR1 and CDR2 sequences are SGDLS and YYNGEE. The CDR3 totals 16 residues. V dropped 0 bases and J dropped 3; count of bases not matched to a gene: 8. Here the CDR3 reads CASSVGPGGGGYEQYF. The CDR3 coding sequence is TGTGCCAGCAGCGTAGGCCCAGGGGGCGGAGGCTACGAGCAGTACTTC. Looking up the rest from reference TRBV9 and TRBJ2-7 gives the full variable domain: DSGVTQTPKHLITATGQRVTLRCSPRSGDLSVYWYQQSLDQGLQFLIQYYNGEERAKGNILERFSAQQFPDLHSELNLSSLELGDSALYFCASSVGPGGGGYEQYFGPGTRLTVT.

V is TRBV5-6 and J is TRBJ1-1; D is undetermined. The CDR3 loop spans 13 amino acids. CDR1 is SGHDT, CDR2 YYEEEE, per germline. V was trimmed by 6 bases and J by 1 base, leaving 10 bases between them. The CDR3 reads CASNVKQNTEAFF. The CDR3 coding sequence is TGTGCCAGCAATGTAAAGCAGAACACTGAAGCTTTCTTT.